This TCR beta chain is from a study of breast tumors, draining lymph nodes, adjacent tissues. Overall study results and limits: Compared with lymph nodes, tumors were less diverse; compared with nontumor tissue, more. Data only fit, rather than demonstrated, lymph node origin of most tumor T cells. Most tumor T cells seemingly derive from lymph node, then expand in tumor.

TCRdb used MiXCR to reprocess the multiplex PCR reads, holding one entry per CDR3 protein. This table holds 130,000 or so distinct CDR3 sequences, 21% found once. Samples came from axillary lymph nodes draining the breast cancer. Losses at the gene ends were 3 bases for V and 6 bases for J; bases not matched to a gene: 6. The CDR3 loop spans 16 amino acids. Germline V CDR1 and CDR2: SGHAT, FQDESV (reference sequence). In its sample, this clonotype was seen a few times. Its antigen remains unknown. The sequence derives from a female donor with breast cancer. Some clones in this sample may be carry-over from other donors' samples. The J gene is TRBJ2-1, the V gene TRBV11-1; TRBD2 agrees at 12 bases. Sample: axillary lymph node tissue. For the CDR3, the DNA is TGTGCCAGCAGCTTCGTTCTAGCGGGAGGGGGCAATGAGCAGTTCTTC. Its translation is CASSFVLAGGGNEQFF.